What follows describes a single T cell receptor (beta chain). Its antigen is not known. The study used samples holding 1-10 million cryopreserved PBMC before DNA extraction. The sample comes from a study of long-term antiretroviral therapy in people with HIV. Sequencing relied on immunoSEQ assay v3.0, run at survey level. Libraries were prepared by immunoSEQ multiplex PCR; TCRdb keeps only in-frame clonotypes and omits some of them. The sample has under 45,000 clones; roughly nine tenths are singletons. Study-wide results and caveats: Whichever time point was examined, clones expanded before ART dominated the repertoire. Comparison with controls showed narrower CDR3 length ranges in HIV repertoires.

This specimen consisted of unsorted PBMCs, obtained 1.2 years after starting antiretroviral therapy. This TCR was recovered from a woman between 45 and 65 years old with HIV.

DNA of the CDR3: TGTGCCAGCAGCTTTGGAGCTTACGAGCAGTACTTC. Its protein product is CASSFGAYEQYF. This chain links TRBV5-6 with TRBJ2-7; no clear D. The CDR3 totals 12 residues. Germline V gives CDR1 SGHDT, CDR2 YYEEEE. The V and J ends lost 2 bases and 4 bases respectively, with 7 bases between them.